This TCR beta chain comes out of a study of response to subunit inactivated influenza vaccine. Trimming took 4 bases from V and 1 from J, leaving 17 bases between them. Germline V gene data show CDR1 as DFQATT and CDR2 as SNEGSKA (reference sequence). There are 15 residues in the CDR3. TCRdb reprocessed the RT-PCR reads with MiXCR, giving one entry per CDR3 protein. Of about 620,000 distinct CDR3 sequences in the sample, around 10% were seen once. These data also featured in a second study, about T cells expressing NK-cell markers. From that study: cDNA encoding TCR beta was synthesized via 5'RACE template switching incorporating UMIs.

This chain joins TRBV20-1 and TRBJ2-7, with D possibly being TRBD1 (5 bases). The sequence came from a man aged 50 or older who received an inactivated influenza vaccine. The material sequenced was PBMCs from blood, taken on the day of vaccination. The CDR3 DNA reads TGCAGTGCTATTTCCCCAGGGCTCCCTTCCTACGAGCAGTACTTC. Its protein product is CSAISPGLPSYEQYF.